Shown below are 15 T cell receptor beta chains from a single sample sequenced in a study of PD-1 blockade in classical Hodgkin lymphoma. Each patient's relapse followed autologous stem cell transplantation, and brentuximab vedotin exposure varied. Thawed PBMCs were the source of CD4+ T cells, purified by magnetic negative selection. Profiling relied on immunoSEQ multiplex PCR, and the TCRdb table lists in-frame clones only, not all of them. The repertoire consists of over 30,000 clones, with approximately 92% occurring once and the leading ten covering 0.2% to 0.3%. The sequencing used CD4+ T cells from blood, collected at baseline. All receptors come from a human donor with classical Hodgkin lymphoma.

J is TRBJ2-7 and V is TRBV30; 11 bases are a match to TRBD2. Per germline, CDR1 GTSNPN and CDR2 SVGIG (reference sequence). The J segment lost 5 bases and the V segment lost 2 bases, leaving 2 bases of the junction unmatched. The CDR3 sequence is 13 residues long. This CDR3 reads CAWSQLAGDEQYF. The CDR3 DNA reads as TGTGCCTGGAGTCAACTAGCGGGAGACGAGCAGTACTTC. The full variable domain, its missing parts supplied by reference TRBV30 and TRBJ2-7, is SQTIHQWPATLVQPVGSPLSLECTVEGTSNPNLYWYRQAAGRGLQLLFYSVGIGQISSEVPQNLSASRPQDRQFILSSKKLLLSDSGFYLCAWSQLAGDEQYFGPGTRLTVT.

This clone appeared a single time. V gene TRBV2 combines with J gene TRBJ2-7; 14 nucleotides match TRBD2. Germline V CDR1 and CDR2: SNHLY, FYNNEI. Trimming removed 6 bases from V and 4 bases from J; junction bases left unmatched: 17. This CDR3 has 19 amino acids. The CDR3 coding sequence is TGTGCCAGCAGCCCGACCGGGACTAGCGGGAGAGTGCGGAGGTACGAGCAGTACTTC. Translated: CASSPTGTSGRVRRYEQYF.

The chain recombines TRBV28 with TRBJ2-5, with D possibly matching TRBD2 (6 bases). CDR1 and CDR2 from the germline V gene are MDHEN and SYDVKM. The CDR3 contains 15 residues. Trimming stripped 4 bases from V and 1 base from J, with 13 bases between. Here the CDR3 DNA reads TGTGCCAGCAGTTCGGTACTAGCACTCCAAGAGACCCAGTACTTC. This encodes CASSSVLALQETQYF.

The chain links TRBV27 to TRBJ2-4; the match to TRBD2 covers 7 bases. V lost 5 bases to trimming and J lost 3 bases; unmatched junction nucleotides: 7. Germline CDR1 reads MNHEY; CDR2 reads SMNVEV (reference sequence). CDR3 size: 15 residues. The DNA of the CDR3 is TGTGCCAGCAGTGTTCTAGGGAGGGGCAAAAACATTCAGTACTTC. Protein sequence: CASSVLGRGKNIQYF.

This sequence joins TRBV11-1 and TRBJ2-7; 8 nucleotides match TRBD1. V lost 5 bases to trimming and J lost 0 bases; unmatched junction nucleotides: 3. The germline V gene has CDR1 SGHAT and CDR2 FQDESV (reference sequence). This CDR3 spans 14 amino acids. The CDR3 coding sequence is TGTGCCAGCAGCGATGGACAGGGCTCCTACGAGCAGTACTTC. Its protein is CASSDGQGSYEQYF. Together with reference TRBV11-1 and TRBJ2-7, the CDR3 gives the full variable domain: EAEVAQSPRYKITEKSQAVAFWCDPISGHATLYWYRQILGQGPELLVQFQDESVVDDSQLPKDRFSAERLKGVDSTLKIQPAELGDSAMYLCASSDGQGSYEQYFGPGTRLTVT.

This clone was counted a single time. The chain couples TRBV7-3 to TRBJ1-3; TRBD1 is a possible D gene (5 bases). Germline-derived CDR1 and CDR2 are SGHTA and FQGTGA. Trimming took off 1 base at V and 2 bases at J, with 9 bases between the two ends. This CDR3 has 15 amino acids. The CDR3 is CASSLMGQAGNTIYF. The CDR3 nucleotides are TGTGCCAGCAGCTTAATGGGGCAGGCTGGAAACACCATATATTTT.

The rearrangement links TRBV10-1 to TRBJ2-2; D gene unclear. V shed 5 bases and J shed 3 bases, with 7 bases lying between them. CDR3 size: 13 residues. In germline, CDR1 is WNHNN, CDR2 SYGVQD (reference sequence). CDR3 protein: CASSSDYTGELFF. CDR3 nucleotides: TGCGCCAGCAGTTCCGACTACACCGGGGAGCTGTTTTTT.

This sequence joins TRBV9 and TRBJ1-5; D is ambiguous. Germline V gene data show CDR1 as SGDLS and CDR2 as YYNGEE. This CDR3 is 14 amino acids long. Between the trimmed V and J ends, which lost 2 bases and 0 bases, there was a span of 6 bases. CDR3: CASSVGLSNQPQHF. DNA of the CDR3: TGTGCCAGCAGCGTCGGCCTTAGCAATCAGCCCCAGCATTTT.

This chain joins TRBV30 and TRBJ1-3, with 8 bases matching TRBD1. J was trimmed by 6 bases and V by 4 bases; bases with no gene match: 8. The CDR3 spans 14 residues. CDR1 is GTSNPN, CDR2 SVGIG, per germline (reference sequence). CDR3 sequence: CAWIRQGNPNTIYF. DNA for the CDR3: TGTGCCTGGATCCGACAGGGGAACCCAAACACCATATATTTT.

The chain employs TRBV10-3 and TRBJ1-3, with TRBD1 identical over 7 bases. CDR3 length: 15 amino acids. Germline V CDR1 and CDR2: ENHRY, SYGVKD. Trimming cost V 6 bases and J 0 bases; bases outside gene matches: 5. The CDR3 sequence is CAISPTGSSGNTIYF. Written as DNA, the CDR3 is TGTGCCATCAGCCCGACAGGGTCCTCTGGAAACACCATATATTTT.

This chain connects TRBV30 to TRBJ2-5; D uncertain. The CDR3 spans 11 residues. Germline assignment: CDR1 GTSNPN and CDR2 SVGIG (reference sequence). Trimming pared 4 bases from V and 4 bases from J, leaving 7 bases between. CDR3 loop: CAWKTGETQYF. The CDR3 bases are TGTGCCTGGAAGACTGGAGAGACCCAGTACTTC. The full variable domain, in which reference TRBV30 and TRBJ2-5 provide the parts outside the CDR3, is SQTIHQWPATLVQPVGSPLSLECTVEGTSNPNLYWYRQAAGRGLQLLFYSVGIGQISSEVPQNLSASRPQDRQFILSSKKLLLSDSGFYLCAWKTGETQYFGPGTRLLVL.

This clone appeared once. The chain carries TRBV15 and TRBJ2-3, with 10 bases that match TRBD2. V gave up 2 bases and J gave up 4 bases; unmatched junction bases: 6. Germline loops: CDR1 LNHNV, CDR2 YYDKDF (reference sequence). This CDR3 has 16 amino acids. The CDR3 DNA follows: TGTGCCACCAGCAGACTAGCGGGAGTTCTTCCAGATACGCAGTATTTT. Translated: CATSRLAGVLPDTQYF.

The V call is TRBV9, the J call TRBJ2-1, with TRBD2 matching 9 bases. V trimming: 4 bases; J trimming: 9 bases; junction bases outside the gene matches: 20. CDR1 and CDR2 (germline): SGDLS, YYNGEE. CDR3 length: 18 amino acids. The CDR3 spells CASSSSGTSIPFGTEQFF. The CDR3 bases are TGTGCCAGCAGCTCCTCCGGGACTAGCATACCCTTCGGTACTGAGCAGTTCTTC.

The rearrangement links TRBV4-1 to TRBJ1-2; D unresolved. The ends were cut back, 1 base at V and 4 bases at J, with 19 bases in the middle. This CDR3 has 17 residues. Germline CDR1 MGHRA, CDR2 YSYEKL. For the CDR3, the DNA is TGCGCCAGCAGCCAAGTACCACACGTTAGGCTCTTCTATGGCTACACCTTC. Protein: CASSQVPHVRLFYGYTF.

The genes are TRBV7-6 and TRBJ2-7; possible D gene TRBD1, 5 bases. Trimming removed 2 bases from V and 9 bases from J, with 20 bases in between. Germline V gene sequence: CDR1 SGHVS, CDR2 FNYEAQ. This CDR3 comprises 15 residues. The CDR3 loop reads CASSLSVQGSRVQYF. CDR3 nucleotides: TGTGCCAGCAGCTTATCCGTCCAGGGTAGTAGGGTGCAGTACTTC.